This T cell receptor beta chain comes out of a study of cytomegalovirus exposure and HLA in healthy donors. Study as a whole: Later, an analysis reported that the 130 or so validation repertoires had used the same platform as the approximately 690 first-cohort repertoires.

In its sample, this clone was seen a few times. Antigen specificity is unknown. Repertoires were generated with immunoSEQ multiplex PCR, while TCRdb's copy carries only in-frame clones and drops some. Found here are about 180,000 clones, 86% of them singletons; the top ten hold roughly 2.5%. Study-level findings and limits: Among TCR beta chains, those listed as cytomegalovirus-associated numbered about 150. Subsequent analysis found a tendency for first-cohort TCR clusters to co-occur within the 100 to 150 validation repertoires.

From germline, CDR1 is SGHTA and CDR2 FQGNSA. Trimming removed 5 bases from V and 2 bases from J, with 25 bases in between. The CDR3 has 18 residues. The donors were part of the validation cohort of 100 to 150 subjects. That cohort was separate from the first cohort, which comprised under 700 subjects. The sequencing input was PBMCs. This clonotype was obtained from a man younger than 35 in good health and CMV-seropositive. The gene calls are TRBV7-2 and TRBJ2-7; a possible D gene is TRBD2 (7 bases). CDR3 residues: CASSGRGRTQGLPYEQYF. Here the CDR3 DNA reads TGTGCCAGCAGCGGTAGGGGTCGGACACAGGGACTACCCTACGAGCAGTACTTC.